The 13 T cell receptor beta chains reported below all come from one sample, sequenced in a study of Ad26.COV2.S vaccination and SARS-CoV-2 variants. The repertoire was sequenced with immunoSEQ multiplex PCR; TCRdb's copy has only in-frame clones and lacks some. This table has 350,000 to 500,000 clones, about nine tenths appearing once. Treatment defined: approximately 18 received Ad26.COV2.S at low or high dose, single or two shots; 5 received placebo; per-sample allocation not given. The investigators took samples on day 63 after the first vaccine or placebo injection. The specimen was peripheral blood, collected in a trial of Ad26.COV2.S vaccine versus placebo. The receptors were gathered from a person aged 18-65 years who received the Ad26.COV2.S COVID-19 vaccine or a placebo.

CDR3 nucleotide sequence: TGCGCCAGCAGCCAAGCGGCCAGGGGGCTGGGAAACACTGAAGCTTTCTTT. Protein product: CASSQAARGLGNTEAFF. The rearrangement links TRBV4-1 to TRBJ1-1, with TRBD1 matching over 8 bases. CDR1 MGHRA and CDR2 YSYEKL come from the germline V gene. The junction had 9 bases not matched to a gene; V was cut back by 1 base and J by 2 bases. There are 17 residues in the CDR3.

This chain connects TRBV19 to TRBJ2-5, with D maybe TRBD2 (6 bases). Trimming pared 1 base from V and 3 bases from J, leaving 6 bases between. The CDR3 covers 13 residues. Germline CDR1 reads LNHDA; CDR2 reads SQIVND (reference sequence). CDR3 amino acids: CASSIGGKETQYF. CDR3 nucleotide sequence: TGTGCCAGTAGTATAGGCGGGAAAGAGACCCAGTACTTC.

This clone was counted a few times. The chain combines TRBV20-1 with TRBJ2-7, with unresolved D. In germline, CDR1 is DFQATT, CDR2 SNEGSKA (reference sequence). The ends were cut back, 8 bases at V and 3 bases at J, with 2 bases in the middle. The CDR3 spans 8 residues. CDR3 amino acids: CSFYEQYF. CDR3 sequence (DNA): TGCAGTTTCTACGAGCAGTACTTC.

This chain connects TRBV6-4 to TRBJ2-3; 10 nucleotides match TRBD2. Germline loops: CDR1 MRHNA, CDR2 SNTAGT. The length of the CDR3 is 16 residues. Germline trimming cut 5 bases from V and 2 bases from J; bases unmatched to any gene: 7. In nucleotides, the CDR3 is TGTGCCAGCAGTCCCAATAGCGGGGGGACCACAGATACGCAGTATTTT. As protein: CASSPNSGGTTDTQYF.

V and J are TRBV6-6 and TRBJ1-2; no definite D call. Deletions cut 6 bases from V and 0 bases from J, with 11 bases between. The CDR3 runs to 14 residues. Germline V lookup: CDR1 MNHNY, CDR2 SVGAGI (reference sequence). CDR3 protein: CASSFGPTNYGYTF. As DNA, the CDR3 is TGTGCCAGCAGCTTCGGACCTACTAACTATGGCTACACCTTC.

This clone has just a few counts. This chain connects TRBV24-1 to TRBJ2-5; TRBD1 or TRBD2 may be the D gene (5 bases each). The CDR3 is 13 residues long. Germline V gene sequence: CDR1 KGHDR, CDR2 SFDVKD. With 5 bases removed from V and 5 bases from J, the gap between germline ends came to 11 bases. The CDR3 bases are TGTGCCACCAGTGGCAGGGACGGGGAGACCCAGTACTTC. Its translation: CATSGRDGETQYF.

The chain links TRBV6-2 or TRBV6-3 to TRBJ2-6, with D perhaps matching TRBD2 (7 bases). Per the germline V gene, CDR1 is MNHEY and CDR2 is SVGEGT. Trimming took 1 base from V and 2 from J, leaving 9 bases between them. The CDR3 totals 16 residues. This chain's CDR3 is CASSYWEGAGANVLTF. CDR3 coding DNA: TGTGCCAGCAGTTACTGGGAGGGGGCTGGGGCCAACGTCCTGACTTTC.

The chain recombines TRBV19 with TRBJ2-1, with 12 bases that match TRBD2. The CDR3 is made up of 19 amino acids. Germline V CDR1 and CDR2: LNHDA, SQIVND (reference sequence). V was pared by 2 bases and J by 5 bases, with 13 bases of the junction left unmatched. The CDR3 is CASSILSPALAGGDNEQFF. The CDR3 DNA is TGTGCCAGTAGTATACTTTCTCCGGCACTAGCGGGAGGAGACAATGAGCAGTTCTTC.

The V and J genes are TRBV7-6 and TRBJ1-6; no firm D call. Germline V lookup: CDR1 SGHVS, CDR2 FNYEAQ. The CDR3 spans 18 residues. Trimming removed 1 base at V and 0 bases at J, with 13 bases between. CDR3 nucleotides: TGTGCCAGCAGCTTAGGGGCAGGTATTAGCTCCTATAATTCACCCCTCCACTTT. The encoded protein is CASSLGAGISSYNSPLHF.

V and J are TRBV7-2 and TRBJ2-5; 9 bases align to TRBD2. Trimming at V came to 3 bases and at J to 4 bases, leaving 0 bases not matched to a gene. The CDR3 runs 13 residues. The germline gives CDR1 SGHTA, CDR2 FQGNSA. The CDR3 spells CASSFSGRETQYF. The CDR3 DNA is TGTGCCAGCAGCTTTAGCGGGAGAGAGACCCAGTACTTC.

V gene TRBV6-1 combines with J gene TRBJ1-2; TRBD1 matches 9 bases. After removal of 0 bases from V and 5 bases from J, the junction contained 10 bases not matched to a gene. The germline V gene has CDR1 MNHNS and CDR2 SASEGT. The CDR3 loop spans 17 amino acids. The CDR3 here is CASSEAGDRVGAYGYTF. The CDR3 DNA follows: TGTGCCAGCAGTGAAGCGGGGGACAGGGTAGGCGCTTATGGCTACACCTTC.

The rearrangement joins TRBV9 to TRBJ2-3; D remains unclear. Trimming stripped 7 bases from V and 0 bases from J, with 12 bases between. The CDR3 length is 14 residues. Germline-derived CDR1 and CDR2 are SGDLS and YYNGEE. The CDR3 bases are TGTGCCAGCGCGTTTGATACTAGCACAGATACGCAGTATTTT. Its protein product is CASAFDTSTDTQYF. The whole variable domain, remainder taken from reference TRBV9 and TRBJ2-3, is DSGVTQTPKHLITATGQRVTLRCSPRSGDLSVYWYQQSLDQGLQFLIQYYNGEERAKGNILERFSAQQFPDLHSELNLSSLELGDSALYFCASAFDTSTDTQYFGPGTRLTVL.

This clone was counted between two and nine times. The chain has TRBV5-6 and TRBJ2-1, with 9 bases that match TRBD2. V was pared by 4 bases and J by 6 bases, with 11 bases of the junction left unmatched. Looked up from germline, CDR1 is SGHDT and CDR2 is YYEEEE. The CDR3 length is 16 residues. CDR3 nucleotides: TGTGCCAGCAGCGGCCTTTCTTGGCGGGAGGGCAATGAGCAGTTCTTC. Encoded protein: CASSGLSWREGNEQFF.